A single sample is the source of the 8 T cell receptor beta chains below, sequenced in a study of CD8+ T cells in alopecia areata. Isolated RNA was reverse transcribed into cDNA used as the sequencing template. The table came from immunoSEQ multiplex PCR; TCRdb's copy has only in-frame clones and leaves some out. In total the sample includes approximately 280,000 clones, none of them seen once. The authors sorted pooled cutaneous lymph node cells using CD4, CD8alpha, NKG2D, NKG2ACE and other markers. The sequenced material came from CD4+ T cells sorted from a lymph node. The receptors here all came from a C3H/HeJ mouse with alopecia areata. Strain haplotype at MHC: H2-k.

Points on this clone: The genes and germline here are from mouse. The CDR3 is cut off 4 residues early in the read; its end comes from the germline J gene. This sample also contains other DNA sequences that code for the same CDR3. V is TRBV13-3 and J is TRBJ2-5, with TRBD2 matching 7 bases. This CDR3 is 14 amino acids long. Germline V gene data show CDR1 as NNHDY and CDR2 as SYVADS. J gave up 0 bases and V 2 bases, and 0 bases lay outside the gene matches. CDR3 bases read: TGTGCCAGCAGTGAGGGGGGGAACCAAGAC. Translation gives CASSEGGNQD. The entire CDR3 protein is CASSEGGNQDTQYF.

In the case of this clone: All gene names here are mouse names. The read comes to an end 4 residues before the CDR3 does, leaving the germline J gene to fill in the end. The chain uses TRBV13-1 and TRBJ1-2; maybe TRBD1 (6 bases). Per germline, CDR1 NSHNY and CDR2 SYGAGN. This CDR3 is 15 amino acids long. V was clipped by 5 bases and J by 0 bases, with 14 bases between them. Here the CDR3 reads CASRASTGANSDYTF. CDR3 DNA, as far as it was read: TGTGCCAGCAGGGCCTCGACAGGTGCAAACTCC.

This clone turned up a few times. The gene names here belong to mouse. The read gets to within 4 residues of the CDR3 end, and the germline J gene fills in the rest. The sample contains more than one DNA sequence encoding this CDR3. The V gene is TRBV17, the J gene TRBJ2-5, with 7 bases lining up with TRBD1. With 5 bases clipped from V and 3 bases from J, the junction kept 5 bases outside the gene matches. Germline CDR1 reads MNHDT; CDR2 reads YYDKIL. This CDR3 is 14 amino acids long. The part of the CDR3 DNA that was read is TGTGCTAGCAGTTCACAGGGGTGGCAAGAC. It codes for CASSSQGWQD. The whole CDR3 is CASSSQGWQDTQYF.

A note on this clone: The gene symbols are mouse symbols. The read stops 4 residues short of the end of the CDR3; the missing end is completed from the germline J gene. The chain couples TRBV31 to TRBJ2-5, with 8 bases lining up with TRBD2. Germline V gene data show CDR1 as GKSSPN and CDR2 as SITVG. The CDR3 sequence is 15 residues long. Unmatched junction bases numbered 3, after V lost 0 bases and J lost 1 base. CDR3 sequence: CAWSLAWGDQDTQYF. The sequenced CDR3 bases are TGTGCCTGGAGTCTAGCCTGGGGGGACCAAGAC.

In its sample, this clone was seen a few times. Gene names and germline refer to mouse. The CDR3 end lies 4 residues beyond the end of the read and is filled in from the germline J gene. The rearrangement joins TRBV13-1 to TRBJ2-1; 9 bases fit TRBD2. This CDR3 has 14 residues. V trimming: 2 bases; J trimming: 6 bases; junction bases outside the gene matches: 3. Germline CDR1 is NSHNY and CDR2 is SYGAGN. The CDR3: CASSDLGGFAEQFF. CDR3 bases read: TGTGCCAGCAGTGACCTGGGGGGGTTTGCT.

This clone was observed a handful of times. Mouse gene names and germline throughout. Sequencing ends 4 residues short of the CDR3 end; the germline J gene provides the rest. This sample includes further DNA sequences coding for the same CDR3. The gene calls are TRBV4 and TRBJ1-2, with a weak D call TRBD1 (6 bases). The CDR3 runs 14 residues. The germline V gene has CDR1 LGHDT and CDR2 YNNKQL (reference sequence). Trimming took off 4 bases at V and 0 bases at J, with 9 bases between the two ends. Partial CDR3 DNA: TGTGCCAGCAGCTTGGGGACAACAAACTCC. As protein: CASSLGTTNS. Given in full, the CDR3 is CASSLGTTNSDYTF.

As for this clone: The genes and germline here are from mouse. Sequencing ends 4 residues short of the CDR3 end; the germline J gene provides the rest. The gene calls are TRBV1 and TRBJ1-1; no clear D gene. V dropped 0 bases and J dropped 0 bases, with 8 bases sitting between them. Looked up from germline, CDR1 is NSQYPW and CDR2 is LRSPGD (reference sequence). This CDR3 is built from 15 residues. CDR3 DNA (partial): TGCACCTGCAGTGCAGATCGTAGGGCAAACACA. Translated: CTCSADRRANT. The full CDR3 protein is CTCSADRRANTEVFF.

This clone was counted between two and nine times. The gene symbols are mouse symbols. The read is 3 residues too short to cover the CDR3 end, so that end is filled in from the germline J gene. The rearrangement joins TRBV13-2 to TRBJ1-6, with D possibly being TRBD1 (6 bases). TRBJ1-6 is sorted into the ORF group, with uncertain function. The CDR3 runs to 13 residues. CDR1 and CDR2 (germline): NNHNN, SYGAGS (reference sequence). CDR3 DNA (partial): TGTGCCAGCGGTGACCCCGGACAGTTGCCC. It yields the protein CASGDPGQLP. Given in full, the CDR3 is CASGDPGQLPLYF.